The entry below describes one TCR beta chain. CDR1 is MNHEY, CDR2 SVGAGI, per germline. V shed 7 bases and J shed 6 bases, with 15 bases lying between them. CDR3 length: 13 residues. The data were taken from a study of blood T cell repertoires in COVID-19. Assay used: immunoSEQ multiplex PCR; TCRdb lists only in-frame clones, some missing. The data contain about 200,000 clones, roughly 80% of them singletons. Input material: PBMCs or T cells enriched from blood (not recorded which). The sequence was obtained from a man aged 35-49 years who had recovered from COVID-19. The genes are TRBV6-5 and TRBJ1-2; D unclear. CDR3 residues: CASKRSALDGYTF. As DNA, the CDR3 is TGTGCCAGCAAGAGGTCCGCGTTGGATGGCTACACCTTC.